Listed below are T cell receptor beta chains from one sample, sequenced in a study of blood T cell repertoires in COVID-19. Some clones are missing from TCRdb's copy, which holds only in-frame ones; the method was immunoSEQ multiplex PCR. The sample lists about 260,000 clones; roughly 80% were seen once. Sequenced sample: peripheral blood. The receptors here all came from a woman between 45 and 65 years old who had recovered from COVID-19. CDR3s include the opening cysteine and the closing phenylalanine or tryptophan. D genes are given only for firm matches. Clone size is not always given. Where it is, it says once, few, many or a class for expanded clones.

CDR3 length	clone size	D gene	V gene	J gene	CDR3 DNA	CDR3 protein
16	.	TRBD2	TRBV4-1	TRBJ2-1	TGCGCCAGCAGCCAAGAAAAGCGGGGGGGCCTCAATGAGCAGTTCTTC	CASSQEKRGGLNEQFF
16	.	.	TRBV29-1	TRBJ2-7	TGCAGCGTTGAAGATGGGAGGCCAGGGATACGATACGAGCAGTACTTC	CSVEDGRPGIRYEQYF
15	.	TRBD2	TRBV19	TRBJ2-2	TGTGCCAGTTCGGCGGGGGACGCGAACACCGGGGAGCTGTTTTTT	CASSAGDANTGELFF
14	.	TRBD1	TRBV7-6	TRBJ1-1	TGTGCCAGCAGCCCGGGACAGGGTTGGACTGAAGCTTTCTTT	CASSPGQGWTEAFF
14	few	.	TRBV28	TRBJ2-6	TGTGCCAGCAGTTTACACTCTGGGGCCAACGTCCTGACTTTC	CASSLHSGANVLTF
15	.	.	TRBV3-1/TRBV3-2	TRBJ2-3	TGTGCCAGCAGCCAAGGGGGCGGAGGGGTGGATACGCAGTATTTT	CASSQGGGGVDTQYF
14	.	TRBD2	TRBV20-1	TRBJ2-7	TGCAGTGCTAGTCGGGTAGCGGGGGCCTACGAGCAGTACTTC	CSASRVAGAYEQYF
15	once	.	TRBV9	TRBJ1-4	TGTGCCAGCAGCGTTAGAGGGGGGGCTAATGAAAAACTGTTTTTT	CASSVRGGANEKLFF
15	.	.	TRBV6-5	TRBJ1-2	TGTGCCAGCAGTTTACAGGGTTTTGGCCACTATGGCTACACCTTC	CASSLQGFGHYGYTF
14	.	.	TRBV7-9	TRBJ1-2	TGTGCCAGCAGCCAGAAAGCGGGGCCCTATGGCTACACCTTC	CASSQKAGPYGYTF
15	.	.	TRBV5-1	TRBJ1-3	TGCGCCAGCAGCTTGGGGGCAGGGCCTGGAAACACCATATATTTT	CASSLGAGPGNTIYF
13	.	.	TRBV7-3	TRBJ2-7	TGTGCCAGCAGCTTAACGTCAGAATACGAGCAGTACTTC	CASSLTSEYEQYF
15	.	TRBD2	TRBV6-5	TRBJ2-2	TGTGCCAGCAGCCCGGGACTAGCGGGAGTCGGGGAGCTGTTTTTT	CASSPGLAGVGELFF
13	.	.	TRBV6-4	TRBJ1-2	TGTGCCAGCAGTGACGGTAGGGGTCGAGGCTACACCTTC	CASSDGRGRGYTF
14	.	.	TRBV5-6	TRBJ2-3	TGTGCCAGCAGCTTGGGGACTAACACAGATACGCAGTATTTT	CASSLGTNTDTQYF
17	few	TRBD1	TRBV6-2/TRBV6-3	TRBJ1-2	TGTGCCAGCAGCGTTACCCCGGGACAGGGGATGTTATATGGCTACACCTTC	CASSVTPGQGMLYGYTF
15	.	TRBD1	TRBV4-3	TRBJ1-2	TGCGCCAGCAGCCAAGACCACAGGGGGCAGGGTGGCTACACCTTC	CASSQDHRGQGGYTF
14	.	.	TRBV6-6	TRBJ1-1	TGTGCCAGCAGGACAGGAACGGCCAACACTGAAGCTTTCTTT	CASRTGTANTEAFF
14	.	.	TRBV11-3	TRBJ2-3	TGTGCCAGCAGCTCGGAAGCGGAGACAGATACGCAGTATTTT	CASSSEAETDTQYF
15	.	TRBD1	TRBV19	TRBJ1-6	TGTGCCAGTGGGGCCGGGACAGGGAACAATTCACCCCTCCACTTT	CASGAGTGNNSPLHF
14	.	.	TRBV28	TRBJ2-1	TGTGCCAGCAGTCGGGGTCTGACCTACAATGAGCAGTTCTTC	CASSRGLTYNEQFF
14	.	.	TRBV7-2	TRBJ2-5	TGTGCCAGCAGCTTCACGGCAGGCCAAGAGACCCAGTACTTC	CASSFTAGQETQYF
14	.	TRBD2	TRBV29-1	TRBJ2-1	TGCAGCGTTGAAGCCAGCGGGAGGCCCAATGAGCAGTTCTTC	CSVEASGRPNEQFF
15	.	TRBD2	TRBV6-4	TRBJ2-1	TGTGCCAGCGGGCATGGGACTAGCGGGAACAATGAGCAGTTCTTC	CASGHGTSGNNEQFF
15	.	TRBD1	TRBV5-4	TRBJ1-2	TGTGCCAGCAGCGAAAAAACAGGGGGCCCCCAAAGGAACACCTTC	CASSEKTGGPQRNTF
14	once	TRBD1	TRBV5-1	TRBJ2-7	TGCGCCAGCAGCCAGGGGGCGCTGGGCTACGAGCAGTACTTC	CASSQGALGYEQYF
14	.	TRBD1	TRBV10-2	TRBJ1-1	TGCGCCAGCAGCGACAGGGGGCTGGGTGCTGAAGCTTTCTTT	CASSDRGLGAEAFF
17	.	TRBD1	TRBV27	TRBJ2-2	TGTGCCAGCAGTCCTGGGACAGGGGGTTCCAACACCGGGGAGCTGTTTTTT	CASSPGTGGSNTGELFF
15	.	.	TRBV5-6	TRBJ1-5	TGTGCCAGCAGCTTGGGGGCCGACAGAGATCAGCCCCAGCATTTT	CASSLGADRDQPQHF
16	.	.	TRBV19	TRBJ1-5	TGTGCCAGTAGTAGGTCGTGGAGAATTGGCAATCAGCCCCAGCATTTT	CASSRSWRIGNQPQHF
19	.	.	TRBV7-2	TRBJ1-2	TGTGCCAGCAGCCTCGGGTGGGGGGAACCAACCCTTGCCACCTATGGCTACACCTTC	CASSLGWGEPTLATYGYTF
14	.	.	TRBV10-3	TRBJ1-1	TGTGCCATCAGTGATACGGGGAGAGGAACTGAAGCTTTCTTT	CAISDTGRGTEAFF
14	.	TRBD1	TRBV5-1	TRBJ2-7	TGCGCCAGCAGTACCGGGACAGGCTCCTACGAGCAGTACTTC	CASSTGTGSYEQYF
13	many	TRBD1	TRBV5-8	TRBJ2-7	TGTGCCAGCACTGCAGGGGGCTTGAGAGAGCAGTACTTC	CASTAGGLREQYF
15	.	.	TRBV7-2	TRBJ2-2	TGTGCCAGCAGCACCACGACTAGTTCGGCCGGGGAGCTGTTTTTT	CASSTTTSSAGELFF
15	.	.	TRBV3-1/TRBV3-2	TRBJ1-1	TGTGCCAGCAGCCAAGATCCGGGGGATCACACTGAAGCTTTCTTT	CASSQDPGDHTEAFF
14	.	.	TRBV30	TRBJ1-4	TGTGCCTGGAGTGGGGGGGGCGAACTTGAAAAACTGTTTTTT	CAWSGGGELEKLFF
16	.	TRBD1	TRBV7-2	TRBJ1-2	TGTGCCAGCAGCTCCTCCGGGACAGCTATTAACTATGGCTACACCTTC	CASSSSGTAINYGYTF
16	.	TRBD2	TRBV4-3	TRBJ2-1	TGCGCCAGCAGCCGGGTAAGCGGGGGGGCCTTAGGTGAGCAGTTCTTC	CASSRVSGGALGEQFF
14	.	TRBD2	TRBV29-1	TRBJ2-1	TGCAGCGGAGAAGCGGGAGGGCCATACAATGAGCAGTTCTTC	CSGEAGGPYNEQFF
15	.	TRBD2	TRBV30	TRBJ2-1	TGTGCCTGGAAGATACTAGCGGGACAAGTCAATGAGCAGTTCTTC	CAWKILAGQVNEQFF
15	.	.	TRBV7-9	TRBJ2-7	TGTGCCAGCAGCGTAGGGTTGCAGGTGTTCTACGAGCAGTACTTC	CASSVGLQVFYEQYF
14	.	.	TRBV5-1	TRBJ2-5	TGCGCCAGCAGCCCGATGGGGGGAAGAGAGACCCAGTACTTC	CASSPMGGRETQYF
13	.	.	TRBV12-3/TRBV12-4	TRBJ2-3	TGTGCCAGCAGTTTAGGGGGGCGAGATACGCAGTATTTT	CASSLGGRDTQYF
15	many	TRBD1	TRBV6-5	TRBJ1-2	TGTGCCAGCACTCCCTCCCCGGGACAGGTCTATGGCTACACCTTC	CASTPSPGQVYGYTF
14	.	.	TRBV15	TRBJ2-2	TGTGCCACCGCATGGCGGGATAGTGCCGGGGAGCTGTTTTTT	CATAWRDSAGELFF
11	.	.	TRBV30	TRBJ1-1	TGTGCCTGGAGTCGTTTGTCGGAAGCTTTCTTT	CAWSRLSEAFF
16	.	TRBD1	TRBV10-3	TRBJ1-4	TGTGCCATCGGTTCCGGGACAGGGGCAACTAATGAAAAACTGTTTTTT	CAIGSGTGATNEKLFF
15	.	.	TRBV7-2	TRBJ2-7	TGTGCCAGCAGCCTACAGGTGGCCCCGTTCTACGAGCAGTACTTC	CASSLQVAPFYEQYF
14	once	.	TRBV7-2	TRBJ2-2	TGTGCCAGCAGCTTAGCAGGGGTCACCGGGGAGCTGTTTTTT	CASSLAGVTGELFF
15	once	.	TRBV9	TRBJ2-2	TGTGCCAGCAGCGTAGATTTGCGGAACACCGGGGAGCTGTTTTTT	CASSVDLRNTGELFF
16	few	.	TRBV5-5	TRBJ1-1	TGTGCCAGCAGCTTGTACACAGGAGATACGTACACTGAAGCTTTCTTT	CASSLYTGDTYTEAFF
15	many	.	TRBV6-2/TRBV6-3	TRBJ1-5	TGTGCCAGCAGTTACGGGGGCTCTCGCAATCAGCCCCAGCATTTT	CASSYGGSRNQPQHF
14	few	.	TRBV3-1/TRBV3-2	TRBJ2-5	TGTGCCAGCAGCCCGGTGAAGAGGCAAGAGACCCAGTACTTC	CASSPVKRQETQYF
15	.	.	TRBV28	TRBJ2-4	TGTGCCAGCAGTTTTGGGAGCCAATCCTCGAACATTCAGTACTTC	CASSFGSQSSNIQYF
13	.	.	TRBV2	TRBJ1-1	TGTGCCAGCACCGGGACACCGAACACTGAAGCTTTCTTT	CASTGTPNTEAFF
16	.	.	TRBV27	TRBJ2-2	TGTGCCAGCAGGGGCACCCCCAACAGGAACACCGGGGAGCTGTTTTTT	CASRGTPNRNTGELFF
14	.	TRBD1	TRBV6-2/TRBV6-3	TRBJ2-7	TGTGCCAGCAGTTCGGGACAGGAGCCGACTATGCAGTACTTC	CASSSGQEPTMQYF